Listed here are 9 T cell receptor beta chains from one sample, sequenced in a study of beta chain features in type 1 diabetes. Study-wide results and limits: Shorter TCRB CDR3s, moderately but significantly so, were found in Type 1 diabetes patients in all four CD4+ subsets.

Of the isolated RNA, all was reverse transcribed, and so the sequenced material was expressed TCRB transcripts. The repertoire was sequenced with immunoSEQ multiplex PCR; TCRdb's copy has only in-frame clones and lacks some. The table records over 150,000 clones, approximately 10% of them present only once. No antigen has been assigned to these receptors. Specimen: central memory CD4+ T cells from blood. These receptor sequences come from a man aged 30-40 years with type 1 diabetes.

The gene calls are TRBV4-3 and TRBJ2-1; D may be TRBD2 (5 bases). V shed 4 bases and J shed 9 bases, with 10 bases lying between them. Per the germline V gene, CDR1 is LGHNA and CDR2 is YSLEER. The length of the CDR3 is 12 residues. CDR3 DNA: TGCGCCAGCAGCCGCGGTAGCGCTGAGCAGTTCTTC. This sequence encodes CASSRGSAEQFF.

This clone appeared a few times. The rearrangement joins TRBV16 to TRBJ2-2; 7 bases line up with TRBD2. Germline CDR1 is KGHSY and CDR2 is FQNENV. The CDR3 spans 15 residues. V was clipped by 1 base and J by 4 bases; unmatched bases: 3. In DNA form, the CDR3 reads TGTGCCAGCAGCCAATTTCCGGGGGGCACCGGGGAGCTGTTTTTT. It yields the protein CASSQFPGGTGELFF.

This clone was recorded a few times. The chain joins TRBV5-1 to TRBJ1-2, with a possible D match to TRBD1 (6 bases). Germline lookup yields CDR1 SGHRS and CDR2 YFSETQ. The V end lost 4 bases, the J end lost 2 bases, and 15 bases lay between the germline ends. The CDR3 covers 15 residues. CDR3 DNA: TGCGCCAGCAGCACCGCAGGGGTTGGCAACTATGGCTACACCTTC. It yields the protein CASSTAGVGNYGYTF. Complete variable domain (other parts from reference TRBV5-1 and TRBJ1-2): KAGVTQTPRYLIKTRGQQVTLSCSPISGHRSVSWYQQTPGQGLQFLFEYFSETQRNKGNFPGRFSGRQFSNSRSEMNVSTLELGDSALYLCASSTAGVGNYGYTFGSGTRLTVV.

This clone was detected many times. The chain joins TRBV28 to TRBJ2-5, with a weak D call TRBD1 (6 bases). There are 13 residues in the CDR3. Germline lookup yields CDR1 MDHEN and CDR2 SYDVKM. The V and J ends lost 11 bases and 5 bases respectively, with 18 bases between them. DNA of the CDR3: TGTGCCTGCAACTCAGGGGTCTGGGAGACCCAGTACTTC. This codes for CACNSGVWETQYF.

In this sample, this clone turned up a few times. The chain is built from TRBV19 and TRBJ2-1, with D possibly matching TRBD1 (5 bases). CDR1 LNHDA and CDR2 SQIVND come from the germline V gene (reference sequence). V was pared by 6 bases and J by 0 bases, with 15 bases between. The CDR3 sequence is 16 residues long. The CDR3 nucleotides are TGTGCCAGTAGGCTCGATTCGACAGCCTCCTACAATGAGCAGTTCTTC. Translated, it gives CASRLDSTASYNEQFF. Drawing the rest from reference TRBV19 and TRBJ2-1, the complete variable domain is DGGITQSPKYLFRKEGQNVTLSCEQNLNHDAMYWYRQDPGQGLRLIYYSQIVNDFQKGDIAEGYSVSREKKESFPLTVTSAQKNPTAFYLCASRLDSTASYNEQFFGPGTRLTVL.

The CDR3 sequence is CASSTTGQETQYF. DNA of the CDR3: TGTGCCAGCAGCACGACAGGCCAAGAGACCCAGTACTTC. The chain employs TRBV11-2 and TRBJ2-5; weak D call: TRBD1 (6 bases). This CDR3 is 13 amino acids long. With 5 bases removed from V and 1 base from J, the gap between germline ends came to 8 bases. Germline CDR1 is SGHAT and CDR2 is FQNNGV.

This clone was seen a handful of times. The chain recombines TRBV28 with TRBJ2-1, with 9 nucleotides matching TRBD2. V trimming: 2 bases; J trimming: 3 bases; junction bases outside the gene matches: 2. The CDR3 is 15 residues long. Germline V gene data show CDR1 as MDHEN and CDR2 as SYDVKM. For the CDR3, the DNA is TGTGCCAGCAGTTTAGAGACTAGCGGCTACAATGAGCAGTTCTTC. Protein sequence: CASSLETSGYNEQFF.

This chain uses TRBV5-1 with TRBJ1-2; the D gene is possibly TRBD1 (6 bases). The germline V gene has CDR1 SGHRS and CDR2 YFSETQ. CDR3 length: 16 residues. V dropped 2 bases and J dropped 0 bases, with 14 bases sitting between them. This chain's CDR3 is CASSLTPTGTNYGYTF. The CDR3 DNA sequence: TGCGCCAGCAGCTTAACCCCCACAGGGACTAACTATGGCTACACCTTC.

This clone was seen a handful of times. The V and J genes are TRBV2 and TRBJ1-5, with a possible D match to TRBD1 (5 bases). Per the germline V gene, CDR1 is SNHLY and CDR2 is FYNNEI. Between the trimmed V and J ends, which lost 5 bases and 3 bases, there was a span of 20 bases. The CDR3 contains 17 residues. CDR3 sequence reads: CASSFLPGTPINQPQHF. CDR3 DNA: TGTGCCAGCAGTTTTCTTCCCGGGACTCCGATCAATCAGCCCCAGCATTTT. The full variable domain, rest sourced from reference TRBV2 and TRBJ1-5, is EPEVTQTPSHQVTQMGQEVILRCVPISNHLYFYWYRQILGQKVEFLVSFYNNEISEKSEIFDDQFSVERPDGSNFTLKIRSTKLEDSAMYFCASSFLPGTPINQPQHFGDGTRLSIL.